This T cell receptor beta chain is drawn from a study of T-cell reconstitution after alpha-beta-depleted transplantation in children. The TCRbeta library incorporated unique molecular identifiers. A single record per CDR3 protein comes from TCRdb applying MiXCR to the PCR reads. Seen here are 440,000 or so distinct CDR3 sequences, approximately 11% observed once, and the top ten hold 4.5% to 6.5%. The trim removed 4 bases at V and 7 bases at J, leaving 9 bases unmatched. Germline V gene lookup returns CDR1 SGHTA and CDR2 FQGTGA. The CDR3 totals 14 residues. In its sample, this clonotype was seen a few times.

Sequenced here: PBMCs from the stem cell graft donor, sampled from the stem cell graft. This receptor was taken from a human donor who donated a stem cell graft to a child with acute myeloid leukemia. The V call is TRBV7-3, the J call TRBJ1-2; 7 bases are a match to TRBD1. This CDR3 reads CASSSTLTGTGYTF. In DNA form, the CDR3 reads TGTGCCAGCAGCTCAACTTTGACAGGGACTGGCTACACCTTC.